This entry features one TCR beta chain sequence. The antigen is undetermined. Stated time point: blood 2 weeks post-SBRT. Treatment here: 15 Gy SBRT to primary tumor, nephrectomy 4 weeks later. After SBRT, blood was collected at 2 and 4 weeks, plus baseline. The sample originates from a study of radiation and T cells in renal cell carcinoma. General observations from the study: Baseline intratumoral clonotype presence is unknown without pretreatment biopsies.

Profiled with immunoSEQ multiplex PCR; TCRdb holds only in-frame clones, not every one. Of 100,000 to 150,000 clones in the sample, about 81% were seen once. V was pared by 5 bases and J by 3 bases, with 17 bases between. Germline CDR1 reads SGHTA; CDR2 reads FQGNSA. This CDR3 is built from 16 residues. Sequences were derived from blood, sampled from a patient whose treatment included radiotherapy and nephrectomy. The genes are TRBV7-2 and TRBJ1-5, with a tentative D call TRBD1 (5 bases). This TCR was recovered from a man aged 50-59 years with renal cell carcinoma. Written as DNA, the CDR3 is TGTGCCAGCAGCCCCCAAGGTACGGGGGTCAATCAGCCCCAGCATTTT. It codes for CASSPQGTGVNQPQHF. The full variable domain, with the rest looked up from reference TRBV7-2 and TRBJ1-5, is GAGVSQSPSNKVTEKGKDVELRCDPISGHTALYWYRQSLGQGLEFLIYFQGNSAPDKSGLPSDRFSAERTGGSVSTLTIQRTQQEDSAVYLCASSPQGTGVNQPQHFGDGTRLSIL.